The source of this T cell receptor (beta chain) is a study of CD8+ T cells in alopecia areata. Extracted from the samples, RNA was reverse transcribed into cDNA to serve as the sequencing template. Here immunoSEQ multiplex PCR was the method, and the copy in TCRdb shows in-frame clones only, minus some. The profile shows approximately 180,000 clones, around three fifths of them singletons. V shed 3 bases and J shed 0 bases, with 9 bases lying between them. The germline V gene encodes CDR1 MGHRA and CDR2 YSYEKL. The CDR3 is made up of 15 amino acids. The V and J genes are TRBV4-1 and TRBJ2-4; D is perhaps TRBD2 (5 bases). The receptor was isolated from a human donor with alopecia areata. The sample consisted of CD4+ T cells sorted from blood, taken at week 0. The CDR3 is CASSQRVVAKNIQYF. The CDR3 DNA is TGCGCCAGCAGCCAGAGGGTGGTAGCCAAAAACATTCAGTACTTC.